This record covers a single T cell receptor (beta chain). The antigen is unknown. The sample is drawn from a study of shared clonotypes between healthy human individuals. Trimming cost V 5 bases and J 4 bases, with 14 bases left between them. Germline assignment: CDR1 SGHVS and CDR2 FNYEAQ. The CDR3 length is 14 residues. There were only Caucasian adults among the donors, and all lived in Nashville, Tennessee. Findings and limits, study-wide: Roughly 5% of naive CD4 clonotypes were common to a handful of donors. With few donors, the genetic and exposure-history diversity represented was limited.

Each cell subset's genomic DNA was divided evenly among several immunoSEQ plates. Clones were sequenced by immunoSEQ multiplex PCR, and TCRdb holds only the in-frame ones, with some missing. Of about 2.4 million clones listed, 80% to 95% are singletons. The chain combines TRBV7-6 with TRBJ1-2, with a weak D call TRBD1 (6 bases). This clonotype was obtained from a man younger than 35 in good health. Some clones in this sample may be carry-over from other donors' samples. What was sequenced was naive CD4+ T cells from PBMCs. The sample's subset: CD45RA+ positively selected. CDR3 amino acids: CASSLKGGVYGYTF. Here the CDR3 DNA reads TGTGCCAGCAGCCTCAAGGGGGGTGTCTATGGCTACACCTTC.